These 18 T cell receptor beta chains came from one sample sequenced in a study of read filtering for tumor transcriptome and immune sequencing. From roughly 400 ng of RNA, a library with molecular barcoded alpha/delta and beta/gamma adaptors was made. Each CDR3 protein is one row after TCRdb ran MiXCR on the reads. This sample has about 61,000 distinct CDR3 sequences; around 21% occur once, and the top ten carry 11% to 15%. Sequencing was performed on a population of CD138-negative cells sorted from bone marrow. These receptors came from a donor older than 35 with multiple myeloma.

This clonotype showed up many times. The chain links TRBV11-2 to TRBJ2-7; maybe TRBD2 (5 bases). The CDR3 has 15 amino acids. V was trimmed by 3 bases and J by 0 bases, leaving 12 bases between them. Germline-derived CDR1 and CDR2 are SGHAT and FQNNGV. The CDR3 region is CASSLLSAGSYEQYF. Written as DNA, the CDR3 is TGTGCCAGCAGCTTGCTTAGCGCCGGCTCCTACGAGCAGTACTTC.

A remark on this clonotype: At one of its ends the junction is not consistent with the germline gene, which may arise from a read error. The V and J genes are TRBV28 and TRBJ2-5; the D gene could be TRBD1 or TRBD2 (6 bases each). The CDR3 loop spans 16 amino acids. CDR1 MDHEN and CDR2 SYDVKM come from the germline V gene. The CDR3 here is CASGLNMRRGQETQYF. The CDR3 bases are TGTGCCAGCGGTTTAAATATGCGACGGGGGCAAGAGACCCAGTACTTT.

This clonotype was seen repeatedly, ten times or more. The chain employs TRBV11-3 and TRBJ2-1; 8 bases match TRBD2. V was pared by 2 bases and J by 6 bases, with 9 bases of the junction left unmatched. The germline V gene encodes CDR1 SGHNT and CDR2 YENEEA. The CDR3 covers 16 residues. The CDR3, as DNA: TGTGCCAGCAGCTTATTACTGGGACTAGGGGTCAATGAGCAGTTCTTC. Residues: CASSLLLGLGVNEQFF.

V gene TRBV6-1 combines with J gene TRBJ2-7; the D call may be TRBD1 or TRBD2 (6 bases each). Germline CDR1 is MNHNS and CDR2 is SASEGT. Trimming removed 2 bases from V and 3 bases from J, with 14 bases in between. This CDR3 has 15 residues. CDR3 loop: CASSENAGHHYEQYF. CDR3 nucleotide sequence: TGTGCCAGCAGTGAAAATGCGGGACACCACTACGAGCAGTACTTC.

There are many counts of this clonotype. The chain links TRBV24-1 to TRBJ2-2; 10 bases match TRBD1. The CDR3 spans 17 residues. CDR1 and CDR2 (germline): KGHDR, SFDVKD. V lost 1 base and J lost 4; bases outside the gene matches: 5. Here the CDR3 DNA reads TGTGCCACCAGTGATTTTCCGGGACAGGGGAGCACCGGGGAGCTGTTTTTT. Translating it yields CATSDFPGQGSTGELFF.

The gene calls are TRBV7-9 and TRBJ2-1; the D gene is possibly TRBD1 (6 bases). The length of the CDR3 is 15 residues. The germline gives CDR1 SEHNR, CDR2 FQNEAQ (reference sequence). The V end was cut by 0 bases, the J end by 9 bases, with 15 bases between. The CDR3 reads CASSLARDKSSEQFF. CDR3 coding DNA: TGTGCCAGCAGCTTAGCTCGGGACAAGTCATCTGAGCAGTTCTTC.

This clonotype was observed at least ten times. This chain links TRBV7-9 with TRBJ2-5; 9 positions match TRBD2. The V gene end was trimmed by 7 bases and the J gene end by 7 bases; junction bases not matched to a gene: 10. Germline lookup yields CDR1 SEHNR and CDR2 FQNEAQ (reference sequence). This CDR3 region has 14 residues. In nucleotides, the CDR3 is TGTGCCAGCAACGTACTAGCGGGTGGTGGGACCCAGTACTTC. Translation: CASNVLAGGGTQYF.

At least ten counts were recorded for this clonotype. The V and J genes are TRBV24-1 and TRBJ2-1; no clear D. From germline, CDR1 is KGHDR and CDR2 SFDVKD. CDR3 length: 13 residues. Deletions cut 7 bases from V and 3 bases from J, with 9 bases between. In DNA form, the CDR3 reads TGTGCCACCAGGGCAGGAGACTACAATGAGCAGTTCTTC. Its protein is CATRAGDYNEQFF.

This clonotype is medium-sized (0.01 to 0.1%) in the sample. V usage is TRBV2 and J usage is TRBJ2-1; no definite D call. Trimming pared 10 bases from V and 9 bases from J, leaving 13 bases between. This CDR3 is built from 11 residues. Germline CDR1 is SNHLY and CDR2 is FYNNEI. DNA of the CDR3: TGTGCCATCCCGGGTGCTGGTGAGCAGTTCTTC. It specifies CAIPGAGEQFF.

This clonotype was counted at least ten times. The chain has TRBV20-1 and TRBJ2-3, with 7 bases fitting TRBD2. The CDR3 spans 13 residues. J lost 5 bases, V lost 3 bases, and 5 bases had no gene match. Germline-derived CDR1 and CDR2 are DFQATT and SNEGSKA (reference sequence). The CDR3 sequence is CSARAGAIDTQYF. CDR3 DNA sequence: TGCAGTGCTAGGGCGGGAGCCATAGATACGCAGTATTTT.

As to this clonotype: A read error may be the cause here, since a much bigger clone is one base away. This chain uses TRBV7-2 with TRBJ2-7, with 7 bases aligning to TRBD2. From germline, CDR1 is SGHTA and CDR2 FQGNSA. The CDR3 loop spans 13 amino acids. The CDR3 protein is CASSFGRDYEQCF. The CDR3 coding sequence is TGTGCCAGCAGCTTTGGACGGGACTACGAGCAGTGCTTC. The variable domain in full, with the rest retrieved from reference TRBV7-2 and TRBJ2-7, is GAGVSQSPSNKVTEKGKDVELRCDPISGHTALYWYRQSLGQGLEFLIYFQGNSAPDKSGLPSDRFSAERTGGSVSTLTIQRTQQEDSAVYLCASSFGRDYEQCFGPGTRLTVT.

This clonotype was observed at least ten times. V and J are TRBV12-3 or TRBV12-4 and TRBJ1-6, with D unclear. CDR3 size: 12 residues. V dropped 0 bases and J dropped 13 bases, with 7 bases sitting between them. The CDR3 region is CASSLASLPLHF. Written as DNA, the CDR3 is TGTGCCAGCAGTTTAGCGAGCCTTCCCCTCCACTTT.

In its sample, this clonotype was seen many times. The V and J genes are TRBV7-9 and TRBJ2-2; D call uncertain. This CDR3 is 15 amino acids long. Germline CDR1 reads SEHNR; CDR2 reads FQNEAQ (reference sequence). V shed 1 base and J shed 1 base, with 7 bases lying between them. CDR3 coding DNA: TGTGCCAGCAGCTTAGGGTGGGAGAACACCGGGGAGCTGTTTTTT. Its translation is CASSLGWENTGELFF.

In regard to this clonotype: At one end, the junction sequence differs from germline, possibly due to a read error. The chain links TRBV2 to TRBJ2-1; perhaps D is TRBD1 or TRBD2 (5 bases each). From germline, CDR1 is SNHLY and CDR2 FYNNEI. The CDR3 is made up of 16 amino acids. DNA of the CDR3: TGTGCCAGCAGTGAACAGGGACCGGGCTACTACAACGAGCAGTTCTTC. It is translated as CASSEQGPGYYNEQFF.

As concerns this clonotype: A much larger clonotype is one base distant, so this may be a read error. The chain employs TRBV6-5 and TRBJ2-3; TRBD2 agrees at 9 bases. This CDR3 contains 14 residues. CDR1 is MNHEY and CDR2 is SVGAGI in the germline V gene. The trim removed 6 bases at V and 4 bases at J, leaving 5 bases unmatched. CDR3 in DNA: TGTGCCAGCAGGTCGACTAGCGGATCAGATACGCAGTATTTT. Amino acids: CASRSTSGSDTQYF.

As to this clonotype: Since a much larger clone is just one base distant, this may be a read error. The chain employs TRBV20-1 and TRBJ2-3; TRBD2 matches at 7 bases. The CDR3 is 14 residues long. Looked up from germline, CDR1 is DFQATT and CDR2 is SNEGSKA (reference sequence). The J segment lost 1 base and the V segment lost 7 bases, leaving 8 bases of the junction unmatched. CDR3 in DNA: TGCAGTGTTAGGTCAACTAGCGGCACAGATACGCAGTATTTT. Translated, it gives CSVRSTSGTDTQYF.

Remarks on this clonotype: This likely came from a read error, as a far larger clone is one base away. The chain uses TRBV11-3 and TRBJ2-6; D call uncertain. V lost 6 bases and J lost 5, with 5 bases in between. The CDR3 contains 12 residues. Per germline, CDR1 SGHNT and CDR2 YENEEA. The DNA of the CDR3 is TGTGCCAGCAGTCCATGGGCCAACGTCCTGACTTTC. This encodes CASSPWANVLTF.

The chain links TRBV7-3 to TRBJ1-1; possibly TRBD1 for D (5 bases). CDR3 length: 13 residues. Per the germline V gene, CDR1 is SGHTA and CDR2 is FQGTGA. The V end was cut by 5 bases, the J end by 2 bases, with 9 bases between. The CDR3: CASSQDTNTEAFF. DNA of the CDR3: TGTGCCAGCAGCCAGGACACAAACACTGAAGCTTTCTTT.